This T cell receptor (beta chain) is drawn from a study of blood T cell repertoires in COVID-19. The length of the CDR3 is 16 residues. Germline values: CDR1 LGHNA, CDR2 YSLEER. V was cut by 0 bases and J by 5 bases, with 16 bases left in between. Clones were read by immunoSEQ multiplex PCR, and TCRdb kept only the in-frame ones, dropping some. The sample carries 210,000 or so clones, around 90% recorded once. Specimen: peripheral blood. The clonotype originates from a woman between 18 and 29 years old who had recovered from COVID-19. The V call is TRBV4-3, the J call TRBJ1-2, with a tentative D call TRBD1 (5 bases). In DNA form, the CDR3 reads TGCGCCAGCAGCCAAGAACCCCGCGACAGTTATTATGGCTACACCTTC. Translating it yields CASSQEPRDSYYGYTF.